These 11 T cell receptor beta chains came from one sample sequenced in a study of cytomegalovirus exposure and HLA in healthy donors. The PCR ran on 60 Vbeta and 13 Jbeta primers. Sequencing was performed with immunoSEQ multiplex PCR; in TCRdb, only in-frame clones are kept and a portion is missing. The sample holds roughly 150,000 clones; roughly 80% are singletons and the top ten take 8.5%. Sequenced material: PBMCs. The source of these receptors is a male donor in good health and CMV-seropositive.

The chain recombines TRBV7-9 with TRBJ1-6; D may be TRBD1 (5 bases). The CDR3 is 14 residues long. Trimming removed 5 bases at V and 7 bases at J, with 12 bases between. Germline loops: CDR1 SEHNR, CDR2 FQNEAQ (reference sequence). The CDR3 coding sequence is TGTGCCAGCAGCGAGATGGGGGGGAATTCACCCCTCCACTTT. Translated: CASSEMGGNSPLHF.

This chain joins TRBV6-5 and TRBJ2-4, with a tentative D call TRBD2 (6 bases). In germline, CDR1 is MNHEY, CDR2 SVGAGI. With 6 bases removed from V and 0 bases from J, the gap between germline ends came to 9 bases. The CDR3 spans 14 residues. The CDR3 DNA sequence: TGTGCCAGCAGGGGGGGATTAGCCAAAAACATTCAGTACTTC. It encodes CASRGGLAKNIQYF.

V gene TRBV6-6 combines with J gene TRBJ2-1; 15 bases align to TRBD2. Germline V gives CDR1 MNHNY, CDR2 SVGAGI (reference sequence). V was pared by 4 bases and J by 8 bases, with 6 bases of the junction left unmatched. CDR3 length: 16 amino acids. CDR3 region: CASSWGLAGGGDEQFF. The CDR3 DNA follows: TGTGCCAGCAGTTGGGGACTAGCGGGAGGTGGGGATGAGCAGTTCTTC.

V is TRBV28 and J is TRBJ2-7; 10 nucleotides align to TRBD1. The CDR3 is 14 residues long. CDR1 is MDHEN, CDR2 SYDVKM, per germline. V lost 3 bases, J lost 4 bases, and 3 bases stayed unmatched. CDR3 protein: CASSLDRGLYEQYF. CDR3 sequence (DNA): TGTGCCAGCAGTTTGGACAGGGGGTTGTACGAGCAGTACTTC.

V gene TRBV4-1 combines with J gene TRBJ2-3; D ambiguous. The V gene lost 3 bases and the J gene lost 0 bases, with 4 bases spanning the gap. The V gene's germline CDR1 is MGHRA and CDR2 YSYEKL. CDR3 length: 13 residues. CDR3 sequence reads: CASSQTSTDTQYF. CDR3 coding DNA: TGCGCCAGCAGCCAGACTAGCACAGATACGCAGTATTTT.

This clone was seen once. This rearrangement joins TRBV7-9 to TRBJ1-2; D remains ambiguous. Deletions cut 5 bases from V and 2 bases from J, with 12 bases between. The germline V gene encodes CDR1 SEHNR and CDR2 FQNEAQ (reference sequence). CDR3 length: 14 amino acids. This chain's CDR3 is CASSISGFNYGYTF. The CDR3 nucleotides are TGTGCCAGCAGCATCTCCGGGTTCAACTATGGCTACACCTTC.

This rearrangement joins TRBV18 to TRBJ1-6; D is possibly TRBD1 (6 bases). Germline V CDR1 and CDR2: KGHSH, LQKENI. The CDR3 loop spans 13 amino acids. V lost 4 bases to trimming and J lost 6 bases, with 7 bases between them. The CDR3 DNA is TGTGCCAGCTCACAGGACAGTAATTCACCCCTCCACTTT. This sequence encodes CASSQDSNSPLHF.

The J gene is TRBJ2-3, the V gene TRBV4-3; D ambiguous. The length of the CDR3 is 15 residues. Germline CDR1 is LGHNA and CDR2 is YSLEER. V gave up 0 bases and J gave up 0 bases, with 7 bases separating them. The CDR3 region has the DNA TGCGCCAGCAGCCAAGACGTCACTAGCACAGATACGCAGTATTTT. Protein product: CASSQDVTSTDTQYF.

The rearrangement joins TRBV30 to TRBJ2-2, with 8 bases aligning to TRBD1. The CDR3 contains 13 residues. Germline V lookup: CDR1 GTSNPN, CDR2 SVGIG (reference sequence). The V and J ends lost 0 bases and 6 bases, in that order; junction bases with no gene match: 0. The CDR3 loop is CAWSVQGAGELFF. DNA of the CDR3: TGTGCCTGGAGTGTACAGGGGGCCGGGGAGCTGTTTTTT.

This clone was seen only once. The chain carries TRBV11-3 and TRBJ1-2; TRBD1 matches at 7 bases. Germline CDR1 SGHNT, CDR2 YENEEA. J lost 0 bases, V lost 5 bases, and 9 bases had no gene match. The CDR3 totals 16 residues. Written as DNA, the CDR3 is TGTGCCAGCAGCCATGCCGGGACAGTAACTAACTATGGCTACACCTTC. Protein product: CASSHAGTVTNYGYTF. Drawing the rest from reference TRBV11-3 and TRBJ1-2, the complete variable domain is EAGVVQSPRYKIIEKKQPVAFWCNPISGHNTLYWYLQNLGQGPELLIRYENEEAVDDSQLPKDRFSAERLKGVDSTLKIQPAELGDSAVYLCASSHAGTVTNYGYTFGSGTRLTVV.

This sequence joins TRBV11-2 and TRBJ2-2; the D gene is possibly TRBD2 (5 bases). With 3 bases removed from V and 6 bases from J, the gap between germline ends came to 8 bases. There are 13 residues in the CDR3. CDR1 and CDR2 from the germline V gene are SGHAT and FQNNGV. The CDR3 is CASSLREAGELFF. DNA of the CDR3: TGTGCCAGCAGCTTGAGGGAAGCCGGGGAGCTGTTTTTT.